The next 15 T cell receptor beta chains were all read from a single sample in a study of T cell repertoires in aging, cancer and after chemotherapy. Peripheral blood genomic DNA, not sorted cells or RNA, was the template. Multiplex touch-down PCR with TRB-A/B primers amplified rearranged V-D-J TRB sequences. One entry per CDR3 protein, called by TCRdb with MiXCR from the multiplex PCR reads. The sample lists just under 10,000 distinct CDR3 sequences, about 34% occurring once. What was sequenced was blood. The receptors come from a human donor in good health.

This rearrangement joins TRBV20-1 to TRBJ2-5, with D uncertain. Trimming pared 3 bases from V and 1 base from J, leaving 9 bases between. Looked up from germline, CDR1 is DFQATT and CDR2 is SNEGSKA (reference sequence). The CDR3 sequence is 13 residues long. Written as DNA, the CDR3 is TGCAGTGCTAGGTGGTCAGCCCAAGAGACCCAGTACTTC. The encoded protein is CSARWSAQETQYF.

Only one count was recorded for this clonotype. This chain connects TRBV12-5 to TRBJ2-5; 10 nucleotides agree with TRBD2. J lost 3 bases, V lost 1 base, and 2 bases had no gene match. This CDR3 is 15 amino acids long. CDR1 LGHNT and CDR2 FRNRAP come from the germline V gene. CDR3 in DNA: TGTGCTAGTGGTTTGGGAGGACTAGCGGAAGAGACCCAGTACTTC. Protein product: CASGLGGLAEETQYF.

The V call is TRBV4-2, the J call TRBJ2-1, with a weak D call TRBD2 (6 bases). V was pared by 3 bases and J by 6 bases, with 15 bases between. CDR1 and CDR2 from the germline V gene are LGHNA and YNFKEQ. This CDR3 is built from 15 residues. The CDR3: CASSHHGSDPNEQFF. The CDR3 nucleotides read TGTGCCAGCAGCCATCACGGGAGTGATCCCAATGAGCAGTTCTTC.

The V and J genes are TRBV19 and TRBJ1-5, with D tentatively TRBD1 (6 bases). The V gene lost 4 bases and the J gene lost 4 bases, with 20 bases spanning the gap. This CDR3 comprises 17 residues. CDR1 LNHDA and CDR2 SQIVND come from the germline V gene (reference sequence). The CDR3 region is CASSTWAQGVGNQPQHF. CDR3 DNA sequence: TGTGCCAGTAGTACGTGGGCACAGGGAGTTGGGAATCAGCCCCAGCATTTT.

J is TRBJ2-5 and V is TRBV18, with D possibly matching TRBD1 (6 bases). V lost 4 bases, J lost 1 base, and 13 bases lay in between. The CDR3 is made up of 15 amino acids. The germline V gene has CDR1 KGHSH and CDR2 LQKENI. The DNA of the CDR3 is TGTGCCAGCTCACAGGCAGGGGCCTTCCAAGAGACCCAGTACTTC. It is translated as CASSQAGAFQETQYF.

The chain joins TRBV7-2 to TRBJ2-7; D unresolved. Trimming took 5 bases from V and 3 from J, leaving 11 bases between them. The CDR3 is 13 residues long. Germline V lookup: CDR1 SGHTA, CDR2 FQGNSA. The CDR3: CASSHEYSYEQYF. The CDR3 bases are TGTGCCAGCAGCCACGAATACAGCTACGAGCAGTACTTC.

There are a few counts of this clonotype. CDR3 sequence: CASNLAATYEQYF. DNA for the CDR3: TGTGCCAGCAACCTAGCGGCTACCTACGAGCAGTACTTC. J is TRBJ2-7 and V is TRBV6-1, with 7 bases fitting TRBD2. V dropped 7 bases and J dropped 2; count of bases not matched to a gene: 5. The CDR3 extends over 13 amino acids. Germline-derived CDR1 and CDR2 are MNHNS and SASEGT.

This clonotype showed up just a few times. V and J are TRBV11-3 and TRBJ1-6, with TRBD1 matching 10 bases. Germline CDR1 SGHNT, CDR2 YENEEA. J lost 8 bases, V lost 4 bases, and 11 bases had no gene match. The CDR3 has 17 amino acids. The CDR3 bases are TGTGCCAGCAGCTCCAGGTGGCCCGGGACAGGGGATTCACCCCTCCACTTT. Translated: CASSSRWPGTGDSPLHF.

The chain employs TRBV12-3 or TRBV12-4 and TRBJ1-5; D gene unclear. The ends were cut back, 1 base at V and 9 bases at J, with 7 bases in the middle. The CDR3 consists of 12 residues. The DNA for the CDR3 is TGTGCCAGCAGTTTAGGATCGGGGCCCCAGCATTTT. Translation: CASSLGSGPQHF.

In this sample, this clonotype turned up a few times. The CDR3 loop reads CASSGDGDTQYF. The CDR3 DNA sequence: TGTGCCAGCAGTGGCGATGGAGATACGCAGTATTTT. The chain is built from TRBV12-3 or TRBV12-4 and TRBJ2-3; no clear D. V gave up 5 bases and J gave up 5 bases, with 8 bases separating them. The CDR3 is 12 amino acids.

In nucleotides, the CDR3 is TGCGCCAGCAGCCCAGGGCGCGGCTACACCTTC. Residues: CASSPGRGYTF. The chain combines TRBV5-1 with TRBJ1-2; the D gene is possibly TRBD1 (5 bases). The CDR3 runs 11 residues. Per germline, CDR1 SGHRS and CDR2 YFSETQ. V gave up 4 bases and J gave up 8 bases, with 9 bases separating them.

This chain connects TRBV12-3 or TRBV12-4 to TRBJ2-7; 8 nucleotides agree with TRBD1. The CDR3 contains 15 residues. V was clipped by 0 bases and J by 0 bases; unmatched bases: 1. The CDR3 here is CASSLAGTGSYEQYF. The DNA for the CDR3 is TGTGCCAGCAGTTTAGCCGGGACAGGCTCCTACGAGCAGTACTTC.

This clonotype was seen a handful of times. This chain uses TRBV18 with TRBJ2-5, with unresolved D. The CDR3 is 12 amino acids. Trimming left V 3 bases short and J 5 bases short, with 7 bases between. The germline V gene has CDR1 KGHSH and CDR2 LQKENI. This CDR3 is CASSPSKETQYF. The CDR3 nucleotides read TGTGCCAGCTCACCTTCTAAGGAGACCCAGTACTTC.

This clonotype has only a few counts. This chain joins TRBV10-3 and TRBJ2-7; 8 nucleotides line up with TRBD2. This CDR3 spans 14 amino acids. From germline, CDR1 is ENHRY and CDR2 SYGVKD. The junction had 8 bases not matched to a gene; V was cut back by 3 bases and J by 7 bases. The CDR3 nucleotides read TGTGCCATCAGTGACACTGGACTAGCTTGGGAGCAGTACTTC. Translation gives CAISDTGLAWEQYF.

This clonotype occurred a few times. V is TRBV27 and J is TRBJ2-1; D is unclear. Germline-derived CDR1 and CDR2 are MNHEY and SMNVEV (reference sequence). This CDR3 region has 16 residues. Deletions cut 3 bases from V and 0 bases from J, with 12 bases between. The CDR3 region has the DNA TGTGCCAGCAGTTTTAGTGGAGCCCGCTCCTACAATGAGCAGTTCTTC. It codes for CASSFSGARSYNEQFF.